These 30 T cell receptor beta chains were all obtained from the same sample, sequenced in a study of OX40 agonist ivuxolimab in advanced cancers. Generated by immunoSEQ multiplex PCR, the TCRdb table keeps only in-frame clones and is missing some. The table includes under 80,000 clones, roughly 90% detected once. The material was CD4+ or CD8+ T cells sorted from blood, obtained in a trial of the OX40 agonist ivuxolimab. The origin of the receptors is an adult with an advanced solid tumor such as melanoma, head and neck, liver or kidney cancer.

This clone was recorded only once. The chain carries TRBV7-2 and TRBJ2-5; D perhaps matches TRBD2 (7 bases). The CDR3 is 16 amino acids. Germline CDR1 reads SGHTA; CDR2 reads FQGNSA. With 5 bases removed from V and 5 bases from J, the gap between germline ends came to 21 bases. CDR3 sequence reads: CASSPGGGTFGETQYF. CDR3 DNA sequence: TGTGCCAGCAGCCCGGGGGGCGGGACCTTTGGGGAGACCCAGTACTTC.

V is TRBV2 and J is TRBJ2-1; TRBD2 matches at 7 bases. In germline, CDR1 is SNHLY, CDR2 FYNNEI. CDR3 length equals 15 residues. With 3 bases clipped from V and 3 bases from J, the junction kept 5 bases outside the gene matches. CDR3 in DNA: TGTGCCAGCAGTGATTGGGAGGGCGGCTACAATGAGCAGTTCTTC. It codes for CASSDWEGGYNEQFF.

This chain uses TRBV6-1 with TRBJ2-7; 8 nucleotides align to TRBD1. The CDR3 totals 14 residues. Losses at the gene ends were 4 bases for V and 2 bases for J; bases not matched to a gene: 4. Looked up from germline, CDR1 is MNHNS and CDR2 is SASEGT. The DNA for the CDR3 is TGTGCCAGCAGTGTGACAGGGGTAGCCTACGAGCAGTACTTC. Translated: CASSVTGVAYEQYF.

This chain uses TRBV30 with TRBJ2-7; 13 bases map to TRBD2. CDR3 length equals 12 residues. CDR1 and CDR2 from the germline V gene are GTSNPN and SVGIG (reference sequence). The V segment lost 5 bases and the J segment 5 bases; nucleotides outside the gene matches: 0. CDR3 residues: CAWGLAGDEQYF. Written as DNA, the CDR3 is TGTGCCTGGGGACTAGCGGGAGACGAGCAGTACTTC.

The CDR3 nucleotides are TGTGCCAGCAGTCCCCTCACGGGTCTAGCGGGAGACTACGAGCAGTACTTC. As protein: CASSPLTGLAGDYEQYF. V gene TRBV27 combines with J gene TRBJ2-7; TRBD2 agrees at 10 bases. Germline V gene sequence: CDR1 MNHEY, CDR2 SMNVEV (reference sequence). V was clipped by 5 bases and J by 3 bases; unmatched bases: 13. The CDR3 spans 17 residues.

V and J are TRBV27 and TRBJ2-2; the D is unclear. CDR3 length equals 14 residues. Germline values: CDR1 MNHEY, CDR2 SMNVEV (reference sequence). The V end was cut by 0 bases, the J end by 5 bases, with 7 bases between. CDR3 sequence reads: CASSLSMGTGELFF. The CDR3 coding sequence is TGTGCCAGCAGTTTATCGATGGGAACCGGGGAGCTGTTTTTT.

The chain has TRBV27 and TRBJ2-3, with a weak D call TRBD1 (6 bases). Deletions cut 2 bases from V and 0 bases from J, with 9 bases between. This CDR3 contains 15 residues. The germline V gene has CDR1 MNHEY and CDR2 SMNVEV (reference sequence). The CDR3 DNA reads TGTGCCAGCAGTTTAGGGGGCGGGAGCACAGATACGCAGTATTTT. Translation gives CASSLGGGSTDTQYF.

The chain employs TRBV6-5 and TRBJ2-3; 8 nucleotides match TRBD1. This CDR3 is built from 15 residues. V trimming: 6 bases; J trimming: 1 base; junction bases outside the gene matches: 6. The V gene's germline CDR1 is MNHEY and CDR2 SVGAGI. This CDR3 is CASRSRGPGTDTQYF. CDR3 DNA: TGTGCCAGCAGAAGCAGGGGGCCGGGCACAGATACGCAGTATTTT.

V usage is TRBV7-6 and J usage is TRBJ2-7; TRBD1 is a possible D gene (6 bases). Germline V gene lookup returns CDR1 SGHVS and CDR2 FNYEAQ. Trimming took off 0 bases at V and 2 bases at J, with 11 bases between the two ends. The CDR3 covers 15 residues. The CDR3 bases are TGTGCCAGCAGCTTAGCCGGTCAGGGGACCTACGAGCAGTACTTC. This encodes CASSLAGQGTYEQYF.

This chain's CDR3 is CASSELAGRSNSPLHF. CDR3 bases: TGTGCCAGCAGTGAATTGGCAGGGAGAAGTAATTCACCCCTCCACTTT. V usage is TRBV6-1 and J usage is TRBJ1-6; D perhaps matches TRBD1 (5 bases). The CDR3 is 16 amino acids. Germline CDR1 MNHNS, CDR2 SASEGT. Between the trimmed V and J ends, which lost 2 bases and 6 bases, there was a span of 14 bases.

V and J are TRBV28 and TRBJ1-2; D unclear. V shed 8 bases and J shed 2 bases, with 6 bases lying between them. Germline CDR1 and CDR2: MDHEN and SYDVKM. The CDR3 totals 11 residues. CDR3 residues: CASYSNYGYTF. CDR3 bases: TGTGCCAGCTACAGCAACTATGGCTACACCTTC.

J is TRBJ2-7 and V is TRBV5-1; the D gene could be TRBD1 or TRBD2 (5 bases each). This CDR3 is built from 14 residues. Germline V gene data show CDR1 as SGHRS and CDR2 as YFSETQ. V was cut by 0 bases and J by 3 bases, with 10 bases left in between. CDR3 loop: CASSLGGPVYEQYF. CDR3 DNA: TGCGCCAGCAGCTTGGGGGGACCCGTCTACGAGCAGTACTTC.

The DNA of the CDR3 is TGCGCCAGCAGTAACCCCACGGCCCGTTCTGGGCTGGGCAATCAGCCCCAGCATTTT. Amino acid sequence: CASSNPTARSGLGNQPQHF. This chain links TRBV10-1 with TRBJ1-5; D is unclear. In germline, CDR1 is WNHNN, CDR2 SYGVQD (reference sequence). Trimming took 5 bases from V and 2 from J, leaving 25 bases between them. The CDR3 covers 19 residues.

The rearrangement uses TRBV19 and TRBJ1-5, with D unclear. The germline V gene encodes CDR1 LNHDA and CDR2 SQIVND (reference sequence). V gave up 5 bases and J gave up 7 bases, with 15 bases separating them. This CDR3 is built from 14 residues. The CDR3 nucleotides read TGTGCCAGTAGTGAAGCGAGGCTTGGACAGCCCCAGCATTTT. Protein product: CASSEARLGQPQHF. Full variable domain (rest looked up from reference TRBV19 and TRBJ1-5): DGGITQSPKYLFRKEGQNVTLSCEQNLNHDAMYWYRQDPGQGLRLIYYSQIVNDFQKGDIAEGYSVSREKKESFPLTVTSAQKNPTAFYLCASSEARLGQPQHFGDGTRLSIL.

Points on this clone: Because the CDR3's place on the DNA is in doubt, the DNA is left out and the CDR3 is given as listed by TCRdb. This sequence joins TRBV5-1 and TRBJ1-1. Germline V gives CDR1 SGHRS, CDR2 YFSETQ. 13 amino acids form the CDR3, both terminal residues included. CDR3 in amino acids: CASSFGPGTEAFF.

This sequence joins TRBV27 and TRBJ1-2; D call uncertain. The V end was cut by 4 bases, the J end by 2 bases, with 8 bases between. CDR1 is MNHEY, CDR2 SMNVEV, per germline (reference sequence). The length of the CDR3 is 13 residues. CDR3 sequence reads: CASSYERNYGYTF. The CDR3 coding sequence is TGTGCCAGCAGTTATGAACGGAACTATGGCTACACCTTC.

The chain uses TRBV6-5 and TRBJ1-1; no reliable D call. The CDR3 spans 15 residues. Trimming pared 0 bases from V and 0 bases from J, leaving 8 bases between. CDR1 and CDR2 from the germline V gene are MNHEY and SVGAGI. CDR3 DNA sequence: TGTGCCAGCAGTTACTCGAGAACAGTGAACACTGAAGCTTTCTTT. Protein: CASSYSRTVNTEAFF.

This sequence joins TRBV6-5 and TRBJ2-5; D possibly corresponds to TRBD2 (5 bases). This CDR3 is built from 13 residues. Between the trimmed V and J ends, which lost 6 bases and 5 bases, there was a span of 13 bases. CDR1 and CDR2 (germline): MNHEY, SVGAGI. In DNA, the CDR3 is TGTGCCAGCAGGGTCGCTAGCTTGGAGACCCAGTACTTC. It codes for CASRVASLETQYF.

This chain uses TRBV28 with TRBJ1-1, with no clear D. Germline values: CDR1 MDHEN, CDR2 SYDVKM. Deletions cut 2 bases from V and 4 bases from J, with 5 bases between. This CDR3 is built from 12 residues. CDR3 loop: CASSLTGTEAFF. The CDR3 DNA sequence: TGTGCCAGCAGTTTAACGGGCACTGAAGCTTTCTTT.

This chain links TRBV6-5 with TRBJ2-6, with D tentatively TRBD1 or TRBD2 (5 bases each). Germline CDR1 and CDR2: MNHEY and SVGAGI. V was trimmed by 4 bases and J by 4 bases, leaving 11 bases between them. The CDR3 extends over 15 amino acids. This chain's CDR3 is CASSSRETGANVLTF. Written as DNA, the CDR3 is TGTGCCAGCAGTTCCAGGGAGACCGGGGCCAACGTCCTGACTTTC.

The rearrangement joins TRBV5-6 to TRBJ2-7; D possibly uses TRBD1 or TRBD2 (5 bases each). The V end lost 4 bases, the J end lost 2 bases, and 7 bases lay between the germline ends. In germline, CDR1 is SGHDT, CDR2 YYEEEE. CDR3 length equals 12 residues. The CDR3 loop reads CASSTGPYEQYF. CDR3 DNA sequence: TGTGCCAGCAGCACGGGACCCTACGAGCAGTACTTC.

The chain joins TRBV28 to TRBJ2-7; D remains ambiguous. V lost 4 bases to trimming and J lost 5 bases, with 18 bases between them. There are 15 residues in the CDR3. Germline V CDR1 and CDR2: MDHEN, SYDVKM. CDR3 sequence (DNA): TGTGCCAGCAGTTCCGGCGAGGCAGGCCGACACGAGCAGTACTTC. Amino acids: CASSSGEAGRHEQYF.

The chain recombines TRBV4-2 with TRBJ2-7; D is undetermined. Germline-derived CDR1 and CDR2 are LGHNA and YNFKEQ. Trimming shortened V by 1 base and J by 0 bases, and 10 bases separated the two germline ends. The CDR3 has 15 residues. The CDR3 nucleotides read TGTGCCAGCAGCCAAGTCTTTGGCGCCTCCTACGAGCAGTACTTC. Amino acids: CASSQVFGASYEQYF.

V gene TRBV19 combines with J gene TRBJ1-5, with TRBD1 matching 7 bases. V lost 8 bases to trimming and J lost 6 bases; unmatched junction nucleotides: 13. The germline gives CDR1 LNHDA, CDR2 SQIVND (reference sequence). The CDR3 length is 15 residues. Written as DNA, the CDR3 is TGTGCCAGTGGGGAAGACAGGGAGGGGAGTCAGCCCCAGCATTTT. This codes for CASGEDREGSQPQHF.

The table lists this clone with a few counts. CDR3 protein: CAWSAPRGSYNEQFF. The CDR3 DNA is TGTGCCTGGAGTGCTCCGCGAGGGTCCTACAATGAGCAGTTCTTC. The chain couples TRBV30 to TRBJ2-1, with a tentative D call TRBD2 (5 bases). With 1 base removed from V and 1 base from J, the gap between germline ends came to 11 bases. The CDR3 consists of 15 residues. CDR1 is GTSNPN and CDR2 is SVGIG in the germline V gene (reference sequence). Variable domain in full (rest from reference TRBV30 and TRBJ2-1): SQTIHQWPATLVQPVGSPLSLECTVEGTSNPNLYWYRQAAGRGLQLLFYSVGIGQISSEVPQNLSASRPQDRQFILSSKKLLLSDSGFYLCAWSAPRGSYNEQFFGPGTRLTVL.

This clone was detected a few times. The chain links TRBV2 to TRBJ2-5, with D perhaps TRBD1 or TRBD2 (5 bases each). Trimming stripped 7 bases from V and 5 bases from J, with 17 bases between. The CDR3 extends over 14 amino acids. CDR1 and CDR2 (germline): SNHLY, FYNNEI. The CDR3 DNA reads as TGTGCCAGCATTAGGGACGGCCGTGGGGAGACCCAGTACTTC. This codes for CASIRDGRGETQYF.

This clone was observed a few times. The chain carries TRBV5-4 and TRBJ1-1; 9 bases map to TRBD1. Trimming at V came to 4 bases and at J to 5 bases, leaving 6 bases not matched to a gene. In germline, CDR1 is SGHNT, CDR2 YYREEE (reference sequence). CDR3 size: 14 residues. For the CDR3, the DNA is TGTGCCAGCAGCCTGGGGACAGGGTATACTGAAGCTTTCTTT. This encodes CASSLGTGYTEAFF.

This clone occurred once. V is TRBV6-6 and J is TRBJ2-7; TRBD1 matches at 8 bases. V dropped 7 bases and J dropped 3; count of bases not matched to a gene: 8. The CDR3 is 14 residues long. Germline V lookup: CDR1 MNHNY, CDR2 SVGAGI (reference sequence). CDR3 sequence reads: CASITGTGFYEQYF. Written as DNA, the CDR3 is TGTGCCAGCATCACCGGGACAGGCTTCTACGAGCAGTACTTC.

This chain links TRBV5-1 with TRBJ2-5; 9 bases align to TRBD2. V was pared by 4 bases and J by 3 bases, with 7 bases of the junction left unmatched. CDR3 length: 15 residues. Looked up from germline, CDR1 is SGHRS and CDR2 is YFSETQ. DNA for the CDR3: TGCGCCAGCAGCCCCGGTCTAGCGGGAAAAGAGACCCAGTACTTC. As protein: CASSPGLAGKETQYF.

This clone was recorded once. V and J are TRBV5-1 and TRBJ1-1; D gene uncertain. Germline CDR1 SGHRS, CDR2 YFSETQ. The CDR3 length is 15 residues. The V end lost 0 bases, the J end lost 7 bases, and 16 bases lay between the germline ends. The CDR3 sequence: CASSLVEVGNGEAFF. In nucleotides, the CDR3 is TGCGCCAGCAGCTTGGTCGAAGTGGGGAACGGTGAAGCTTTCTTT.